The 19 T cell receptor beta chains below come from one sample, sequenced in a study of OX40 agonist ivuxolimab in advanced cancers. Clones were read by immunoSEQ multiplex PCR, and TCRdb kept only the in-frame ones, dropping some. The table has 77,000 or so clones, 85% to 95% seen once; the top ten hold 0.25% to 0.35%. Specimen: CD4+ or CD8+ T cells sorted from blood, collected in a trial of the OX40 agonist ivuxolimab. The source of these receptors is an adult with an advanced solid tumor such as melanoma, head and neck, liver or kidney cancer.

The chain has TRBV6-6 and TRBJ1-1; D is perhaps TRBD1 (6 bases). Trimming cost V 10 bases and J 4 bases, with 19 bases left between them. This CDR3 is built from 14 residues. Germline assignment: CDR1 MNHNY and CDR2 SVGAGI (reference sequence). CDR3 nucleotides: TGTGCCACAAGGGTACAGGGTTCAGGCACTGAAGCTTTCTTT. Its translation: CATRVQGSGTEAFF.

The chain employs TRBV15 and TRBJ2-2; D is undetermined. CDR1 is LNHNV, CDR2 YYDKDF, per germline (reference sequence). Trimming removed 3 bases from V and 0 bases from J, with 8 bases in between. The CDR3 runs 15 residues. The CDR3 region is CATSSRITNTGELFF. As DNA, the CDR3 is TGTGCCACCAGCAGTAGGATCACGAACACCGGGGAGCTGTTTTTT.

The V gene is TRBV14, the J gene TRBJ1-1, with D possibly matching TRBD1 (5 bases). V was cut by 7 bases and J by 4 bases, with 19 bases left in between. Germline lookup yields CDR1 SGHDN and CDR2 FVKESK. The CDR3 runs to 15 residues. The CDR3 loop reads CASNPGGGRSTEAFF. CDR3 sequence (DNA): TGTGCCAGCAACCCGGGCGGGGGGAGGAGCACTGAAGCTTTCTTT.

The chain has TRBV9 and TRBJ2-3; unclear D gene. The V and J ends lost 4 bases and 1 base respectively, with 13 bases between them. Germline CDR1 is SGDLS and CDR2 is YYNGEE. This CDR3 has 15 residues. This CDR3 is CASSPRDWGTDTQYF. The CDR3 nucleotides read TGTGCCAGCAGCCCCCGTGATTGGGGCACAGATACGCAGTATTTT.

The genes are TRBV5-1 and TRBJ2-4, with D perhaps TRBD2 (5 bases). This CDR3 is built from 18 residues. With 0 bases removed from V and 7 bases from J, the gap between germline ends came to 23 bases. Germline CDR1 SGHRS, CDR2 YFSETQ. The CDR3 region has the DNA TGCGCCAGCAGCTTGGCCCTTGGCGGGTGGGATGGTAGGAACATTCAGTACTTC. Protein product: CASSLALGGWDGRNIQYF.

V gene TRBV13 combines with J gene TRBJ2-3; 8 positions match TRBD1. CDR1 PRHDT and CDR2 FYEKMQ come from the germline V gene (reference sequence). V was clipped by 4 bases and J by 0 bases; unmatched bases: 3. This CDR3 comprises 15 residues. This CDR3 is CASSSWTGSTDTQYF. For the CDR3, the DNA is TGTGCCAGCAGCTCTTGGACAGGGAGCACAGATACGCAGTATTTT.

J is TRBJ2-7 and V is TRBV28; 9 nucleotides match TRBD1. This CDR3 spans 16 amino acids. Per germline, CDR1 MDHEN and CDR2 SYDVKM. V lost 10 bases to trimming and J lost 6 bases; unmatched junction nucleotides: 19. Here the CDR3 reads CAITVRAGTGSPEQYF. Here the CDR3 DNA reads TGTGCCATCACAGTGAGAGCCGGGACAGGGAGCCCCGAGCAGTACTTC.

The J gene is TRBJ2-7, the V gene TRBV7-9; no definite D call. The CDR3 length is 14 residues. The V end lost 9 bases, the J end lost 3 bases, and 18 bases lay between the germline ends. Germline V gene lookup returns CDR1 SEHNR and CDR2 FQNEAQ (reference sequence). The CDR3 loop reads CASQGALADYEQYF. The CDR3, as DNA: TGTGCCAGTCAAGGCGCCTTAGCAGACTACGAGCAGTACTTC.

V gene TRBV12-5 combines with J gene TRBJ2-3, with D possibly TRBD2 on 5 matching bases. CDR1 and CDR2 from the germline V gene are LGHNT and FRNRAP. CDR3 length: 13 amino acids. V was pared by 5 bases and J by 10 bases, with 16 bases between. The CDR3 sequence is CASGRYGLPPQYF. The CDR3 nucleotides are TGTGCTAGTGGTCGTTACGGACTGCCTCCGCAGTATTTT. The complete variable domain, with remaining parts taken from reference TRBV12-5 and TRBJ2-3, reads DARVTQTPRHKVTEMGQEVTMRCQPILGHNTVFWYRQTMMQGLELLAYFRNRAPLDDSGMPKDRFSAEMPDATLATLKIQPSEPRDSAVYFCASGRYGLPPQYFGPGTRLTVL.

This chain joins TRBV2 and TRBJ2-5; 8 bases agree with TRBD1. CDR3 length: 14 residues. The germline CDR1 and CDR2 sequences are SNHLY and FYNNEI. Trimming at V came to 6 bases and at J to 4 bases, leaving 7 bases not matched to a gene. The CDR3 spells CASRVTGGGETQYF. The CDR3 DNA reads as TGTGCCAGCAGGGTTACAGGGGGAGGAGAGACCCAGTACTTC.

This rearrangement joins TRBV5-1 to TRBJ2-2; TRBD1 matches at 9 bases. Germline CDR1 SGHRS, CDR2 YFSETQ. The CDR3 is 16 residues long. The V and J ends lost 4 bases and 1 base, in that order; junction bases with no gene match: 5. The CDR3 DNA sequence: TGCGCCAGCAGCCTACAGACAGGGGGGAACACCGGGGAGCTGTTTTTT. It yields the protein CASSLQTGGNTGELFF.

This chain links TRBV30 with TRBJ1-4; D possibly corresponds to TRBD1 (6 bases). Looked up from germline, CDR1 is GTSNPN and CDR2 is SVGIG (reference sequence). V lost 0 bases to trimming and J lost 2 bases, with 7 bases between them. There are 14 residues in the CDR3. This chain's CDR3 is CAWSVGATNEKLFF. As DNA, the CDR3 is TGTGCCTGGAGTGTGGGGGCCACTAATGAAAAACTGTTTTTT.

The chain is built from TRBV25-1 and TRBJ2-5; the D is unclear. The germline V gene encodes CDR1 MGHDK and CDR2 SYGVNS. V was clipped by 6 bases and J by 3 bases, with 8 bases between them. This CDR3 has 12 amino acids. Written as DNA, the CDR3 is TGTGCCAGCAGACGGTATAAAGAGACCCAGTACTTC. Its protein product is CASRRYKETQYF.

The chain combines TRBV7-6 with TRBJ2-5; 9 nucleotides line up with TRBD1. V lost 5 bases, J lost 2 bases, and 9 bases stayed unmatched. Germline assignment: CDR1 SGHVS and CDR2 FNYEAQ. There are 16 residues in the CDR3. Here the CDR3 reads CASSLLRGQGQETQYF. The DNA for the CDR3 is TGTGCCAGCAGCCTACTTCGGGGACAGGGTCAAGAGACCCAGTACTTC. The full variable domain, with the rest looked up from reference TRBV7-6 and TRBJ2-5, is GAGVSQSPRYKVTKRGQDVALRCDPISGHVSLYWYRQALGQGPEFLTYFNYEAQQDKSGLPNDRFSAERPEGSISTLTIQRTEQRDSAMYRCASSLLRGQGQETQYFGPGTRLLVL.

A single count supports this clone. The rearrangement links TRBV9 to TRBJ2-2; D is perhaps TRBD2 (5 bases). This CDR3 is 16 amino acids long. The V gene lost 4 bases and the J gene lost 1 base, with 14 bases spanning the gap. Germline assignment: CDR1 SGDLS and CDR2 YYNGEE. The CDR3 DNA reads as TGTGCCAGCAGCCCCCAAGGACTCTTGAACACCGGGGAGCTGTTTTTT. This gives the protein CASSPQGLLNTGELFF.

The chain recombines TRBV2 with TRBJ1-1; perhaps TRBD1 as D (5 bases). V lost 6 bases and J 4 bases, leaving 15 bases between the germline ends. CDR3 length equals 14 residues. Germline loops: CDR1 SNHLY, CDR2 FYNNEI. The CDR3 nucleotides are TGTGCCAGCAGCGAAAAGGTCGGGACCACTGAAGCTTTCTTT. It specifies CASSEKVGTTEAFF.

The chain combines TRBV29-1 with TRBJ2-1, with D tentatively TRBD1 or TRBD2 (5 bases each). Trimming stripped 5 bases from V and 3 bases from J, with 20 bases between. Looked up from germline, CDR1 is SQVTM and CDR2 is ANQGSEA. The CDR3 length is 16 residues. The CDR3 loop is CSVHLASGPNYNEQFF. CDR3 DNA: TGCAGCGTTCACCTTGCCTCGGGACCGAACTACAATGAGCAGTTCTTC.

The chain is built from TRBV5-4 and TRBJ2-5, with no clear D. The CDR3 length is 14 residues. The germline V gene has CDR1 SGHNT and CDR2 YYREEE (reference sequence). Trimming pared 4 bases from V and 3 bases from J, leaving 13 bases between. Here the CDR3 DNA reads TGTGCCAGCAGCCCCCGCTCGTGGGAAGAGACCCAGTACTTC. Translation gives CASSPRSWEETQYF.

The CDR3, as DNA: TGTGCCAGTAGTTCTAGGGGGGCTCAGAACACTGAAGCTTTCTTT. It is translated as CASSSRGAQNTEAFF. This chain joins TRBV19 and TRBJ1-1, with D possibly matching TRBD1 (6 bases). V was clipped by 5 bases and J by 1 base, with 14 bases between them. The germline CDR1 and CDR2 sequences are LNHDA and SQIVND (reference sequence). CDR3 length: 15 amino acids.